The 24 T cell receptor beta chains given below trace back to one sample, sequenced in a study of T cells in Graves' hyperthyroidism and ophthalmopathy. Amplified regions were TCR beta CDR3 sequences from RNA transcripts. A set of HTBI primers served as the primers for a first-round RT-PCR of the TCR CDR3. TCRdb analysed the multiplex PCR reads with MiXCR anew, one entry per CDR3 protein. The sample consists of 500,000 to 800,000 distinct CDR3 sequences, 13% to 15% of them appearing once. The specimen sequenced was blood. The receptor set was obtained from a woman aged 50 to 65 with Graves' ophthalmopathy.

The chain links TRBV6-1 to TRBJ2-1, with 7 bases aligning to TRBD1. The CDR3 runs to 16 residues. The germline V gene has CDR1 MNHNS and CDR2 SASEGT. The V gene end was trimmed by 6 bases and the J gene end by 0 bases; junction bases not matched to a gene: 8. CDR3 residues: CASRPTGRSSYNEQFF. The CDR3 DNA reads TGTGCCAGCAGGCCGACAGGGAGAAGCTCCTACAATGAGCAGTTCTTC.

The chain has TRBV20-1 and TRBJ1-3; the D gene is possibly TRBD1 (6 bases). This CDR3 has 21 residues. The V end was cut by 3 bases, the J end by 0 bases, with 30 bases between. From germline, CDR1 is DFQATT and CDR2 SNEGSKA (reference sequence). CDR3 nucleotide sequence: TGCAGTGCTAGTTCTGGAGGGAGGGGGACCCTCTTAACTTCCTCTGGAAACACCATATATTTT. Encoded protein: CSASSGGRGTLLTSSGNTIYF.

This clonotype was recorded at least ten times. The CDR3 sequence: CASRWGLAEITGELFF. CDR3 coding DNA: TGTGCCAGCAGGTGGGGACTAGCGGAAATCACCGGGGAGCTGTTTTTT. The chain couples TRBV12-3 or TRBV12-4 to TRBJ2-2; 11 nucleotides align to TRBD2. V gave up 6 bases and J gave up 4 bases; unmatched junction bases: 7. This CDR3 has 16 amino acids.

Details on this clonotype: Given a much more abundant clone one base away, this may be a read error. The rearrangement uses TRBV27 and TRBJ2-2; no reliable D call. The V end lost 7 bases, the J end lost 9 bases, and 15 bases lay between the germline ends. Germline V lookup: CDR1 MNHEY, CDR2 SMNVEV (reference sequence). This CDR3 is 13 amino acids long. This chain's CDR3 is CASTMRFARELFF. CDR3 nucleotides: TGTGCCAGCACAATGAGGTTCGCCAGGGAGCTGTTTTTT.

This clonotype came up a few times. The CDR3 coding sequence is TGTGCCACCAGCTCCCGGGACAGGGGCGCCTCGGGGCAGTTCTTC. It translates to CATSSRDRGASGQFF. The gene calls are TRBV15 and TRBJ2-1, with 10 bases aligning to TRBD1. This CDR3 is built from 15 residues. CDR1 LNHNV and CDR2 YYDKDF come from the germline V gene (reference sequence). The V segment lost 5 bases and the J segment 12 bases; nucleotides outside the gene matches: 13.

The genes are TRBV10-3 and TRBJ2-6; TRBD2 might be the D (7 bases). This CDR3 region has 17 residues. Germline values: CDR1 ENHRY, CDR2 SYGVKD. The V end lost 3 bases, the J end lost 0 bases, and 12 bases lay between the germline ends. CDR3 bases: TGTGCCATCAGTGAATTGGGGGGGCACTCTGGGGCCAACGTCCTGACTTTC. Translated, it gives CAISELGGHSGANVLTF.

The chain uses TRBV2 and TRBJ1-1; 9 bases agree with TRBD1. Unmatched junction bases numbered 9, after V lost 6 bases and J lost 4 bases. This CDR3 has 15 residues. Germline assignment: CDR1 SNHLY and CDR2 FYNNEI. CDR3 sequence reads: CASRAWTGAGTEAFF. The CDR3 nucleotides are TGTGCCAGCAGGGCCTGGACAGGGGCGGGCACTGAAGCTTTCTTT.

This clonotype was picked up a small number of times. The chain combines TRBV29-1 with TRBJ2-3; no definite D call. Germline V gives CDR1 SQVTM, CDR2 ANQGSEA. V lost 5 bases and J lost 5, with 5 bases in between. This CDR3 spans 10 amino acids. CDR3 DNA sequence: TGCAGCGTTTTTCTAGATACGCAGTATTTT. Translated: CSVFLDTQYF.

This clonotype was picked up many times. The gene calls are TRBV7-2 and TRBJ2-2, with no clear D. The ends were cut back, 2 bases at V and 1 base at J, with 8 bases in the middle. The CDR3 loop spans 15 amino acids. Looked up from germline, CDR1 is SGHTA and CDR2 is FQGNSA. The CDR3 protein is CASSLSSVNTGELFF. DNA for the CDR3: TGTGCCAGCAGCTTATCGTCGGTGAACACCGGGGAGCTGTTTTTT.

The V gene is TRBV7-8, the J gene TRBJ2-1; TRBD2 agrees at 7 bases. The CDR3 covers 16 residues. Germline assignment: CDR1 SGHVS and CDR2 FQNEAQ. V lost 2 bases and J lost 6; bases outside the gene matches: 10. CDR3 in amino acids: CASSLKREAKTNEQFF. The CDR3 nucleotides read TGTGCCAGCAGCTTAAAGCGGGAAGCCAAAACCAATGAGCAGTTCTTC.

This chain uses TRBV30 with TRBJ1-2; no clear D gene. Germline CDR1 is GTSNPN and CDR2 is SVGIG (reference sequence). V lost 1 base to trimming and J lost 7 bases, with 10 bases between them. The length of the CDR3 is 12 residues. CDR3: CAWSDRTLGYTF. CDR3 in DNA: TGTGCCTGGAGTGACCGGACGCTTGGCTACACCTTC.

This clonotype was recorded many times. V gene TRBV12-3 or TRBV12-4 combines with J gene TRBJ2-1; D ambiguous. V dropped 5 bases and J dropped 9 bases, with 11 bases sitting between them. The CDR3 contains 12 residues. This CDR3 reads CASSRHRVEQFF. CDR3 bases: TGTGCCAGCAGTCGGCACCGGGTTGAGCAGTTCTTC.

This chain connects TRBV24-1 to TRBJ1-1; D is possibly TRBD1 (6 bases). The germline V gene encodes CDR1 KGHDR and CDR2 SFDVKD. Trimming took off 3 bases at V and 5 bases at J, with 9 bases between the two ends. This CDR3 is 13 amino acids long. The CDR3 coding sequence is TGTGCCACCAGTGATACAGGGACGACTGAAGCTTTCTTT. It codes for CATSDTGTTEAFF.

The V and J genes are TRBV12-3 or TRBV12-4 and TRBJ1-4; the match to TRBD1 covers 7 bases. This CDR3 is 14 amino acids long. V was pared by 5 bases and J by 6 bases, with 6 bases of the junction left unmatched. The CDR3, as DNA: TGTGCCAGCAGTCAAGACAGGGTCGATGAAAAACTGTTTTTT. It specifies CASSQDRVDEKLFF.

This clonotype has a count of ten or more. V usage is TRBV2 and J usage is TRBJ1-3; 10 bases map to TRBD1. V was pared by 6 bases and J by 4 bases, with 3 bases of the junction left unmatched. The germline V gene has CDR1 SNHLY and CDR2 FYNNEI. This CDR3 is 14 amino acids long. The DNA for the CDR3 is TGTGCCAGCAGGGGGACAGGGGCCGGAAACACCATATATTTT. Translated, it gives CASRGTGAGNTIYF.

The gene calls are TRBV19 and TRBJ2-7; TRBD1 aligns across 8 bases. From germline, CDR1 is LNHDA and CDR2 SQIVND (reference sequence). The V segment lost 3 bases and the J segment 2 bases; nucleotides outside the gene matches: 9. This CDR3 comprises 16 residues. In DNA, the CDR3 is TGTGCCAGTAGTATGTCTCTGGTACAGGGGGCCTACGAGCAGTACTTC. Amino acids: CASSMSLVQGAYEQYF.

This chain joins TRBV27 and TRBJ1-5, with 7 bases matching TRBD1. Germline CDR1 reads MNHEY; CDR2 reads SMNVEV (reference sequence). V lost 4 bases and J lost 2; bases outside the gene matches: 11. There are 17 residues in the CDR3. This chain's CDR3 is CASSSWTGGMGNQPQHF. The CDR3 DNA sequence: TGTGCCAGCAGTTCCTGGACAGGCGGGATGGGCAATCAGCCCCAGCATTTT.

This clonotype appeared many times. The chain joins TRBV4-3 to TRBJ2-3; 9 bases match TRBD2. This CDR3 is 16 amino acids long. The V gene end was trimmed by 0 bases and the J gene end by 1 base; junction bases not matched to a gene: 2. CDR1 and CDR2 (germline): LGHNA, YSLEER. The CDR3, as DNA: TGCGCCAGCAGCCAAGATGGCGGGAGGGGCACAGATACGCAGTATTTT. Residues: CASSQDGGRGTDTQYF.

This clonotype showed up many times. This rearrangement joins TRBV11-2 to TRBJ2-3; D is perhaps TRBD2 (6 bases). Germline CDR1 is SGHAT and CDR2 is FQNNGV. V was pared by 2 bases and J by 4 bases, with 13 bases between. The CDR3 runs 15 residues. In nucleotides, the CDR3 is TGTGCCAGCAGCTTAAACCTCGGAGGGGCAGATACGCAGTATTTT. This sequence encodes CASSLNLGGADTQYF.

This chain links TRBV9 with TRBJ2-3; unclear D gene. V was clipped by 0 bases and J by 7 bases, with 9 bases between them. Germline V gene lookup returns CDR1 SGDLS and CDR2 YYNGEE. The CDR3 length is 13 residues. The CDR3 coding sequence is TGTGCCAGCAGCGTAGATAGGGCATATACGCAGTATTTT. Its translation is CASSVDRAYTQYF.

This clonotype was seen ten or more times. The genes are TRBV28 and TRBJ2-7; 9 nucleotides match TRBD1. The CDR3 is made up of 15 amino acids. The germline gives CDR1 MDHEN, CDR2 SYDVKM. Germline trimming cut 3 bases from V and 2 bases from J; bases unmatched to any gene: 5. The CDR3 DNA reads TGTGCCAGCAGTTTGGGACAGGGAGTCACCTACGAGCAGTACTTC. Translating it yields CASSLGQGVTYEQYF.

V usage is TRBV20-1 and J usage is TRBJ1-6; weak D call: TRBD1 (5 bases). The CDR3 contains 18 residues. CDR1 is DFQATT, CDR2 SNEGSKA, per germline (reference sequence). Trimming stripped 0 bases from V and 4 bases from J, with 19 bases between. Written as DNA, the CDR3 is TGCAGTGCTAGAGAGGCGTTTAAGTCAGGGCAGTATAATTCACCCCTCCACTTT. It yields the protein CSAREAFKSGQYNSPLHF.

The sample holds many counts of this clonotype. The V and J genes are TRBV27 and TRBJ2-3; 11 bases match TRBD2. CDR3 length: 16 amino acids. The junction had 4 bases not matched to a gene; V was cut back by 4 bases and J by 1 base. The germline gives CDR1 MNHEY, CDR2 SMNVEV (reference sequence). In nucleotides, the CDR3 is TGTGCCAGCAGTTCTAGCGGGAGGTCGCGCACAGATACGCAGTATTTT. As protein: CASSSSGRSRTDTQYF.

As concerns this clonotype: Being one base from a much bigger clone, this may be a read error. In DNA, the CDR3 is TGTGCCAGCAGCCAAGGTTCTGTAATAGAGACAGCTCTTTCACCCCTCCACTTT. Translation: CASSQGSVIETALSPLHF. This chain links TRBV3-1 with TRBJ1-6, with D possibly being TRBD1 (5 bases). CDR3 size: 18 residues. Deletions cut 1 base from V and 9 bases from J, with 22 bases between. Germline values: CDR1 LGHDT, CDR2 YNNKEL (reference sequence). Using reference TRBV3-1 and TRBJ1-6 for the parts outside the CDR3, the full variable domain is DTAVSQTPKYLVTQMGNDKSIKCEQNLGHDTMYWYKQDSKKFLKIMFSYNNKELIINETVPNRFSPKSPDKAHLNLHINSLELGDSAVYFCASSQGSVIETALSPLHFGNGTRLTVT.